Described below is a single TCR beta chain sequence and its context. Its antigen is still unknown. The V gene end was trimmed by 3 bases and the J gene end by 5 bases; junction bases not matched to a gene: 3. CDR3 length equals 14 residues. The germline V gene has CDR1 SGHAT and CDR2 FQNNGV. TCRdb's copy holds only in-frame clones and misses some; the assay was immunoSEQ multiplex PCR. The sample contains roughly 150,000 clones, roughly 90% of which appear only once. Stated time point: blood 2 weeks post-SBRT. Specified treatment: 15 Gy SBRT to primary tumor, nephrectomy 4 weeks later. The sample is drawn from a study of radiation and T cells in renal cell carcinoma. Study as a whole: Nephrectomy followed 15 Gy stereotactic body radiation by 4 weeks. Findings and caveats of the study: In blood, top tumor clones expanded by 2 weeks, shrinking by 4.

The receptor comes from a woman aged 45-65 years with renal cell carcinoma. The specimen comprised blood, sampled from a patient whose treatment included radiotherapy and nephrectomy. The rearrangement links TRBV11-2 to TRBJ2-5, with TRBD1 identical over 10 bases. For the CDR3, the DNA is TGTGCCAGCAGCTTGACAGGGGGCGCGGAGACCCAGTACTTC. This sequence encodes CASSLTGGAETQYF.